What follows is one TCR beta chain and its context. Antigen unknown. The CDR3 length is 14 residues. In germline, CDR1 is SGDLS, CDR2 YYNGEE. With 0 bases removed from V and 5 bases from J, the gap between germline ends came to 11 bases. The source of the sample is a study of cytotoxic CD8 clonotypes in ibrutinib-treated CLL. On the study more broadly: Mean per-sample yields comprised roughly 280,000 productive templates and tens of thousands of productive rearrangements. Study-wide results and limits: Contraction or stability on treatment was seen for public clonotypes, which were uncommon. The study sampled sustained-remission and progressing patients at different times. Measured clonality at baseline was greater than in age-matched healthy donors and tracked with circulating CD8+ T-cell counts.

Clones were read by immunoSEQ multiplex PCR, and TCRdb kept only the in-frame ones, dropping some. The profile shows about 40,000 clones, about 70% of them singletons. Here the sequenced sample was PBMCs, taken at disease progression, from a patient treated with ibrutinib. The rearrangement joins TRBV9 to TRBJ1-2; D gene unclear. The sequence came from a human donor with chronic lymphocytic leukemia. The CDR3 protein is CASSVDPEGYGYTF. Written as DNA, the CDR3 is TGTGCCAGCAGCGTAGACCCCGAAGGGTATGGCTACACCTTC.